Each of the 24 T cell receptor beta chains below was sequenced from the same sample in a study of cytomegalovirus exposure and HLA in healthy donors. Both 60 Vbeta primers and 13 Jbeta primers went into the PCR. Assay used: immunoSEQ multiplex PCR; TCRdb lists only in-frame clones, some missing. The sample includes 180,000 or so clones, approximately 79% of them seen just once. The specimen sequenced was PBMCs. These receptors were taken from a man aged 50-60 years in good health and CMV-seropositive.

V is TRBV7-9 and J is TRBJ2-7, with unresolved D. CDR1 and CDR2 (germline): SEHNR, FQNEAQ (reference sequence). The CDR3 loop spans 12 amino acids. The V gene lost 4 bases and the J gene lost 3 bases, with 7 bases spanning the gap. The CDR3, as DNA: TGTGCCAGCAGCTCATACTTCTACGAGCAGTACTTC. Protein sequence: CASSSYFYEQYF.

As DNA, the CDR3 is TGTGCCTGGAGGAGCAGGGCTGGAATGAATGAGCAGTTCTTC. Residues: CAWRSRAGMNEQFF. The V call is TRBV30, the J call TRBJ2-1; possibly TRBD1 for D (5 bases). The CDR3 is 14 residues long. Germline-derived CDR1 and CDR2 are GTSNPN and SVGIG (reference sequence). Deletions cut 3 bases from V and 7 bases from J, with 16 bases between.

V and J are TRBV28 and TRBJ1-3; D is perhaps TRBD1 (6 bases). Deletions cut 7 bases from V and 2 bases from J, with 18 bases between. In germline, CDR1 is MDHEN, CDR2 SYDVKM. The CDR3 consists of 16 residues. The CDR3 protein is CASTNTRGRAGNTIYF. The CDR3 DNA is TGTGCCAGCACCAACACCAGGGGCAGGGCTGGAAACACCATATATTTT.

The chain has TRBV20-1 and TRBJ2-7; D ambiguous. Per germline, CDR1 DFQATT and CDR2 SNEGSKA (reference sequence). The CDR3 is 11 residues long. Trimming took off 6 bases at V and 9 bases at J, with 15 bases between the two ends. The CDR3 nucleotides are TGCAGTGCAATGGTCAATCTCGGGCAGTACTTC. Translated: CSAMVNLGQYF.

The rearrangement links TRBV2 to TRBJ2-1; perhaps TRBD2 as D (5 bases). Germline assignment: CDR1 SNHLY and CDR2 FYNNEI. The CDR3 length is 15 residues. Trimming took 7 bases from V and 6 from J, leaving 19 bases between them. CDR3 in amino acids: CASIPSHTLGNEQFF. In nucleotides, the CDR3 is TGTGCCAGCATCCCTAGCCACACCCTGGGCAATGAGCAGTTCTTC.

CDR3 sequence (DNA): TGCAGCGTTGAAAAGGACAGCTCCTATAATTCACCCCTCCACTTT. Translation: CSVEKDSSYNSPLHF. The J gene is TRBJ1-6, the V gene TRBV29-1, with D perhaps TRBD1 (6 bases). The CDR3 is 15 residues long. The germline CDR1 and CDR2 sequences are SQVTM and ANQGSEA. V dropped 2 bases and J dropped 0 bases, with 8 bases sitting between them.

As concerns this clone: This same CDR3 is encoded by further DNA sequences in the sample. The chain employs TRBV29-1 and TRBJ1-4; 7 nucleotides match TRBD1. The germline V gene has CDR1 SQVTM and CDR2 ANQGSEA. The CDR3 runs 14 residues. Unmatched junction bases numbered 3, after V lost 1 base and J lost 4 bases. The CDR3 DNA reads as TGCAGCGTTGAAGGGACAGGAGATAATGAAAAACTGTTTTTT. Encoded protein: CSVEGTGDNEKLFF.

The V gene is TRBV10-3, the J gene TRBJ1-4; 7 bases align to TRBD1. Germline CDR1 is ENHRY and CDR2 is SYGVKD. Losses at the gene ends were 2 bases for V and 7 bases for J; bases not matched to a gene: 4. This CDR3 comprises 14 residues. CDR3: CAISERQGVEKLFF. The CDR3 nucleotides are TGTGCCATCAGTGAGAGGCAGGGGGTTGAAAAACTGTTTTTT.

The chain recombines TRBV7-6 with TRBJ2-7; 9 nucleotides align to TRBD1. The CDR3 loop spans 17 amino acids. V dropped 6 bases and J dropped 5; count of bases not matched to a gene: 17. In germline, CDR1 is SGHVS, CDR2 FNYEAQ. CDR3 amino acids: CASSRPLLNRGQHEQYV. In nucleotides, the CDR3 is TGTGCCAGCAGTCGACCGCTCTTAAACAGGGGGCAACACGAGCAGTACGTC.

The genes are TRBV28 and TRBJ2-5; D is possibly TRBD2 (7 bases). CDR1 MDHEN and CDR2 SYDVKM come from the germline V gene. Trimming removed 6 bases from V and 1 base from J, with 12 bases in between. The CDR3 is made up of 14 amino acids. In nucleotides, the CDR3 is TGTGCCAGCAGCGGGGGGCCTTTCCAAGAGACCCAGTACTTC. Residues: CASSGGPFQETQYF.

The chain links TRBV5-4 to TRBJ1-1; 8 positions match TRBD1. The CDR3 spans 16 residues. V was pared by 4 bases and J by 2 bases, with 10 bases of the junction left unmatched. Germline lookup yields CDR1 SGHNT and CDR2 YYREEE (reference sequence). CDR3 sequence: CASSGGPGQANTEAFF. The CDR3 coding sequence is TGTGCCAGCAGCGGGGGCCCGGGACAGGCCAACACTGAAGCTTTCTTT. The entire variable domain, with the rest obtained from reference TRBV5-4 and TRBJ1-1, is as follows: ETGVTQSPTHLIKTRGQQVTLRCSSQSGHNTVSWYQQALGQGPQFIFQYYREEENGRGNFPPRFSGLQFPNYSSELNVNALELDDSALYLCASSGGPGQANTEAFFGQGTRLTVV.

This clone has just a few counts. This rearrangement joins TRBV6-6 to TRBJ1-2, with 12 bases matching TRBD1. The CDR3 is 16 amino acids. Per the germline V gene, CDR1 is MNHNY and CDR2 is SVGAGI (reference sequence). With V trimmed by 2 bases and J by 7 bases, 8 bases remained unmatched. The CDR3 spells CASSYPPGQGAGGYTF. The DNA for the CDR3 is TGTGCCAGCAGTTACCCCCCGGGACAGGGGGCTGGTGGCTACACCTTC.

The CDR3 sequence is CASSLDGVLGEQYF. CDR3 in DNA: TGCGCCAGCAGCTTGGACGGGGTTCTCGGCGAGCAGTACTTC. The chain is built from TRBV5-1 and TRBJ2-7; tentatively, D is TRBD2 (5 bases). The CDR3 spans 14 residues. V was trimmed by 0 bases and J by 6 bases, leaving 13 bases between them. Germline V gene lookup returns CDR1 SGHRS and CDR2 YFSETQ.

This chain links TRBV6-6 with TRBJ1-1, with D maybe TRBD1 (5 bases). The germline gives CDR1 MNHNY, CDR2 SVGAGI (reference sequence). The CDR3 contains 14 residues. Trimming removed 0 bases from V and 9 bases from J, with 14 bases in between. The CDR3 sequence: CASSYSSVDIKAFF. The CDR3 DNA is TGTGCCAGCAGTTACTCGAGCGTGGACATAAAAGCTTTCTTT.

V and J are TRBV28 and TRBJ1-1, with a weak D call TRBD1 (6 bases). The CDR3 consists of 14 residues. Germline loops: CDR1 MDHEN, CDR2 SYDVKM. The V and J ends lost 3 bases and 6 bases respectively, with 14 bases between them. In nucleotides, the CDR3 is TGTGCCAGCAGTTTTCCCGAAAGGACAGCTGAAGCTTTCTTT. It is translated as CASSFPERTAEAFF.

The chain carries TRBV5-6 and TRBJ2-3, with 10 bases lining up with TRBD1. The CDR3 contains 15 residues. Germline V gene sequence: CDR1 SGHDT, CDR2 YYEEEE. The J segment lost 4 bases and the V segment lost 2 bases, leaving 4 bases of the junction unmatched. The CDR3 loop reads CASSFGTGDPDTQYF. In DNA, the CDR3 is TGTGCCAGCAGCTTCGGGACAGGGGATCCAGATACGCAGTATTTT.

The genes are TRBV28 and TRBJ2-2; 8 nucleotides align to TRBD2. This CDR3 spans 17 amino acids. CDR1 MDHEN and CDR2 SYDVKM come from the germline V gene. Losses at the gene ends were 6 bases for V and 5 bases for J; bases not matched to a gene: 14. As DNA, the CDR3 is TGTGCCAGCAGCCGTAGCGGGGCCCAATTTTATACCGGGGAGCTGTTTTTT. Translated, it gives CASSRSGAQFYTGELFF.

This chain joins TRBV6-5 and TRBJ2-7, with a possible D match to TRBD2 (5 bases). This CDR3 has 14 residues. V was shortened by 6 bases and J by 5 bases, with 17 bases between the two germline ends. Germline V gene data show CDR1 as MNHEY and CDR2 as SVGAGI. The CDR3 DNA is TGTGCCAGCAGCCCCGGAGGTACTAGAAACGAGCAGTACTTC. Translation: CASSPGGTRNEQYF.

The chain joins TRBV6-1 to TRBJ2-3; 9 bases fit TRBD2. The CDR3 is 17 residues long. The V gene end was trimmed by 0 bases and the J gene end by 2 bases; junction bases not matched to a gene: 6. Germline CDR1 is MNHNS and CDR2 is SASEGT. The CDR3: CASSEARSGRITDTQYF. In DNA, the CDR3 is TGTGCCAGCAGTGAAGCGCGAAGCGGGAGGATCACAGATACGCAGTATTTT.

This clone was detected once. The chain couples TRBV28 to TRBJ1-1, with 9 bases that match TRBD1. Trimming at V came to 5 bases and at J to 6 bases, leaving 13 bases not matched to a gene. The CDR3 is 16 amino acids. The V gene's germline CDR1 is MDHEN and CDR2 SYDVKM. CDR3 sequence: CASSTTYLTGGPEAFF. The CDR3 coding sequence is TGTGCCAGCAGTACCACTTACTTAACAGGGGGCCCTGAAGCTTTCTTT. The full variable domain, rest sourced from reference TRBV28 and TRBJ1-1, is DVKVTQSSRYLVKRTGEKVFLECVQDMDHENMFWYRQDPGLGLRLIYFSYDVKMKEKGDIPEGYSVSREKKERFSLILESASTNQTSMYLCASSTTYLTGGPEAFFGQGTRLTVV.

The chain has TRBV5-6 and TRBJ1-1, with a tentative D call TRBD1 (6 bases). V lost 2 bases to trimming and J lost 0 bases, with 8 bases between them. This CDR3 comprises 14 residues. The germline V gene has CDR1 SGHDT and CDR2 YYEEEE. This CDR3 is CASSFRTVNTEAFF. The CDR3 region has the DNA TGTGCCAGCAGCTTCAGGACAGTGAACACTGAAGCTTTCTTT.

This clone appeared once. The chain recombines TRBV7-2 with TRBJ1-4; TRBD1 is a possible D gene (6 bases). CDR3 length equals 16 residues. Germline CDR1 and CDR2: SGHTA and FQGNSA. Trimming shortened V by 0 bases and J by 7 bases, and 15 bases separated the two germline ends. CDR3 DNA sequence: TGTGCCAGCAGCTTAGCGAGAGGGAGGGGGAGTGAAAAACTGTTTTTT. This gives the protein CASSLARGRGSEKLFF.

This clone came up a few times. The rearrangement links TRBV28 to TRBJ1-5, with 7 bases aligning to TRBD1. V lost 6 bases, J lost 0 bases, and 5 bases stayed unmatched. Germline CDR1 reads MDHEN; CDR2 reads SYDVKM. The CDR3 spans 15 residues. CDR3 protein: CASRPTGVSNQPQHF. The DNA of the CDR3 is TGTGCCAGCAGACCAACAGGGGTTAGCAATCAGCCCCAGCATTTT.

There are a few counts of this clone. This specimen includes other DNA sequences encoding the same CDR3. The chain has TRBV11-2 and TRBJ1-2, with TRBD1 as a possible D gene (5 bases). V was pared by 6 bases and J by 2 bases, with 13 bases between. Germline lookup yields CDR1 SGHAT and CDR2 FQNNGV. The length of the CDR3 is 14 residues. CDR3 nucleotides: TGTGCCAGCAGTCGAACCGACAGCAACTATGGCTACACCTTC. Protein: CASSRTDSNYGYTF. Full variable domain (outside the CDR3, taken from reference TRBV11-2 and TRBJ1-2): EAGVAQSPRYKIIEKRQSVAFWCNPISGHATLYWYQQILGQGPKLLIQFQNNGVVDDSQLPKDRFSAERLKGVDSTLKIQPAKLEDSAVYLCASSRTDSNYGYTFGSGTRLTVV.